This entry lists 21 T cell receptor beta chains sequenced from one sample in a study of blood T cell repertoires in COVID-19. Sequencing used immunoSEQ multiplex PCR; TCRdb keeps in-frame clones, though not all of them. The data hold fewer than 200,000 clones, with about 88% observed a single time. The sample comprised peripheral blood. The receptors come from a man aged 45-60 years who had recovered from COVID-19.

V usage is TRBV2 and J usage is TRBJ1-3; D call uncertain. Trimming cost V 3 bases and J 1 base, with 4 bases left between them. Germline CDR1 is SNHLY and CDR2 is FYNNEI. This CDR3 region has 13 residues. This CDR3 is CASSDRSGNTIYF. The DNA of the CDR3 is TGTGCCAGCAGTGACAGGTCTGGAAACACCATATATTTT.

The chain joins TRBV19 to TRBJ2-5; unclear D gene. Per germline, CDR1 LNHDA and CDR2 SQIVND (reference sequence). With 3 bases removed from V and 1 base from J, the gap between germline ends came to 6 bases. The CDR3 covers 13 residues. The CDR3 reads CASSIWSQETQYF. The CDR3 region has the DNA TGTGCCAGTAGTATTTGGAGCCAAGAGACCCAGTACTTC. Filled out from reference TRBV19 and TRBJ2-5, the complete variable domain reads DGGITQSPKYLFRKEGQNVTLSCEQNLNHDAMYWYRQDPGQGLRLIYYSQIVNDFQKGDIAEGYSVSREKKESFPLTVTSAQKNPTAFYLCASSIWSQETQYFGPGTRLLVL.

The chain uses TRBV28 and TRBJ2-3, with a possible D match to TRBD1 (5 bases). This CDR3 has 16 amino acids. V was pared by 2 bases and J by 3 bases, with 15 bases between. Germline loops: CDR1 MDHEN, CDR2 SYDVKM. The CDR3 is CASSLGRAGGTDTQYF. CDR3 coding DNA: TGTGCCAGCAGTTTAGGCAGGGCAGGTGGTACAGATACGCAGTATTTT.

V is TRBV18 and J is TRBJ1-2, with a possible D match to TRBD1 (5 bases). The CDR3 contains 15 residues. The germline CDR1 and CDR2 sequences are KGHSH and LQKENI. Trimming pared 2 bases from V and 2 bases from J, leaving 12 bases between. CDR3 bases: TGTGCCAGCTCACCAATTCCGGGGGAGAACTATGGCTACACCTTC. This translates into CASSPIPGENYGYTF. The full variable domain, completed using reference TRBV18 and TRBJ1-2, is NAGVMQNPRHLVRRRGQEARLRCSPMKGHSHVYWYRQLPEEGLKFMVYLQKENIIDESGMPKERFSAEFPKEGPSILRIQQVVRGDSAAYFCASSPIPGENYGYTFGSGTRLTVV.

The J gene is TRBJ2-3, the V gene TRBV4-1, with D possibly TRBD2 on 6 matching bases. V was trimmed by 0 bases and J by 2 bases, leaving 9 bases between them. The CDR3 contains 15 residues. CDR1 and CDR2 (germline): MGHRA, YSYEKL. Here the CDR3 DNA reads TGCGCCAGCAGCCAAGATAGCGGTTTCACAGATACGCAGTATTTT. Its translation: CASSQDSGFTDTQYF.

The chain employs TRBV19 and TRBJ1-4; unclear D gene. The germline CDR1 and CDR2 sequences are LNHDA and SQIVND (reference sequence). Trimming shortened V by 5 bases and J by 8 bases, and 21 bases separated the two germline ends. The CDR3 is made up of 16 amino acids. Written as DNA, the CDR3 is TGTGCCAGTAGTCCTTGGACGGGGAGTCTCCAGGAAAAACTGTTTTTT. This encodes CASSPWTGSLQEKLFF.

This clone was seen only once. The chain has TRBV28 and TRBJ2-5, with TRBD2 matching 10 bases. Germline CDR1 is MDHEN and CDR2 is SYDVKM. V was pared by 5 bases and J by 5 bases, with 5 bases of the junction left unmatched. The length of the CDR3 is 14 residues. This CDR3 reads CASSSGGAIETQYF. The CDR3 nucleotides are TGTGCCAGCAGTAGCGGGGGGGCCATCGAGACCCAGTACTTC.

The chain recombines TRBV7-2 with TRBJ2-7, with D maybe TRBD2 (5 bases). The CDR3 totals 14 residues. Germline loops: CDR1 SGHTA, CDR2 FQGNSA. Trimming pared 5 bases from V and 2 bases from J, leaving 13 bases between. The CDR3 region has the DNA TGTGCCAGCAGCCACTCCCACGGGACCTACGAGCAGTACTTC. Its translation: CASSHSHGTYEQYF.

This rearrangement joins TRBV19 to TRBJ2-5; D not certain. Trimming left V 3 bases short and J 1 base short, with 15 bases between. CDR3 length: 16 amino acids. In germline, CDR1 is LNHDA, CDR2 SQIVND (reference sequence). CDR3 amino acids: CASSILPAGRQETQYF. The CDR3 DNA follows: TGTGCCAGTAGTATCCTCCCCGCAGGTCGCCAAGAGACCCAGTACTTC.

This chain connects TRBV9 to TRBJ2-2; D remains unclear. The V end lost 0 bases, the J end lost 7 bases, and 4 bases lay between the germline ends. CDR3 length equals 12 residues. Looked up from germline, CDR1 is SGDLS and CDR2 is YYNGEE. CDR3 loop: CASSVAGGELFF. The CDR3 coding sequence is TGTGCCAGCAGCGTAGCCGGCGGGGAGCTGTTTTTT.

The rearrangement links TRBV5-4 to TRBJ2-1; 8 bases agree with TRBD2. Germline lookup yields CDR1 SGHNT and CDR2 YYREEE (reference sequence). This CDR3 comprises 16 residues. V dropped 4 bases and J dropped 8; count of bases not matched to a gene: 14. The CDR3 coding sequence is TGTGCCAGCAGCCCCTCGGGGGGGGATGAGATCTATGAGCAGTTCTTC. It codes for CASSPSGGDEIYEQFF.

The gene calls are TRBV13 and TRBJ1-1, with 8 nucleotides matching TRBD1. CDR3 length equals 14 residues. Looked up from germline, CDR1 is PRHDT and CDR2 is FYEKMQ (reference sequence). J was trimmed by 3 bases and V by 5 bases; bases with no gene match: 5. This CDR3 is CASSLRGRDTEAFF. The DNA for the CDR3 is TGTGCCAGCAGCCTCAGGGGGCGGGACACTGAAGCTTTCTTT.

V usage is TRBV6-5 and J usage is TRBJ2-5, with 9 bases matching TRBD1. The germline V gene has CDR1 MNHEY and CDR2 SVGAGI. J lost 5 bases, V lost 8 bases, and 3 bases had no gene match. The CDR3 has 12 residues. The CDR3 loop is CASRTGDETQYF. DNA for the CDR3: TGTGCCAGCCGGACAGGGGATGAGACCCAGTACTTC.

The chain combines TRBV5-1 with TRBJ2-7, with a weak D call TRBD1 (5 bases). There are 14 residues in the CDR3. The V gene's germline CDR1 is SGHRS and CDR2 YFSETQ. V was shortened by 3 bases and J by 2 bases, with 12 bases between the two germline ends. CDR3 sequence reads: CASSYAGQTYEQYF. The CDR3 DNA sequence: TGCGCCAGCAGCTACGCAGGGCAAACCTACGAGCAGTACTTC.

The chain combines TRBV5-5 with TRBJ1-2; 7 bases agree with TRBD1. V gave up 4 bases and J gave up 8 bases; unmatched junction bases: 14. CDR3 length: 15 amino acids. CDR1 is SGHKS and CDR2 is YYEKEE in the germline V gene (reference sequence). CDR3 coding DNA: TGTGCCAGCAGCGGTGGGGTTGACAGGGCACAGGGCTACACCTTC. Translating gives CASSGGVDRAQGYTF.

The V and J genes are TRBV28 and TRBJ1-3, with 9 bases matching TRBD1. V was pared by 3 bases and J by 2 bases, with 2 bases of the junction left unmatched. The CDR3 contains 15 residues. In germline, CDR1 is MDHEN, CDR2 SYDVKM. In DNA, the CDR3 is TGTGCCAGCAGTTTCTGGACAGGGGCTGGAAACACCATATATTTT. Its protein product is CASSFWTGAGNTIYF.

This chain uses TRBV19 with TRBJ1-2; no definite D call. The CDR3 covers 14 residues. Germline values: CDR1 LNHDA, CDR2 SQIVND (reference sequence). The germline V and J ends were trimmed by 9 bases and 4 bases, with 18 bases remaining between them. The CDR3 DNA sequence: TGTGCCAGCCAACATGAGAACTATCCCTATGGCTACACCTTC. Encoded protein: CASQHENYPYGYTF.

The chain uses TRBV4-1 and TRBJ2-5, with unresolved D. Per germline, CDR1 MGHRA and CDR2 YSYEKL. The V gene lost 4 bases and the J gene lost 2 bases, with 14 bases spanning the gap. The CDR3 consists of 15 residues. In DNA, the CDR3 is TGCGCCAGCAGCCTTGAATTCAGAACACAAGAGACCCAGTACTTC. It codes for CASSLEFRTQETQYF.

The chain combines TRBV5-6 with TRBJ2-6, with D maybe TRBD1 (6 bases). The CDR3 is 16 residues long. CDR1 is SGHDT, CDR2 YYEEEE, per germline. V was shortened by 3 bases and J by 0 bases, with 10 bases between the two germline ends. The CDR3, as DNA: TGTGCCAGCAGCTCGACAGGTCACTCTGGGGCCAACGTCCTGACTTTC. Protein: CASSSTGHSGANVLTF. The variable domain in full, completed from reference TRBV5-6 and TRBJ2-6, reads DAGVTQSPTHLIKTRGQQVTLRCSPKSGHDTVSWYQQALGQGPQFIFQYYEEEERQRGNFPDRFSGHQFPNYSSELNVNALLLGDSALYLCASSSTGHSGANVLTFGAGSRLTVL.

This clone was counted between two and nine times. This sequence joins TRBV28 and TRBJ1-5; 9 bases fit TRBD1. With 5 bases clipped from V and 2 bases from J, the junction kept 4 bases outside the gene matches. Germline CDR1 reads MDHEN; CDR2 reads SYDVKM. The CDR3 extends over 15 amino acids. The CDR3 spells CASSVRDRGNQPQHF. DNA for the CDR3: TGTGCCAGCAGTGTCCGGGACAGGGGCAATCAGCCCCAGCATTTT. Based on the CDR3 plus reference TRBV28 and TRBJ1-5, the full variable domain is DVKVTQSSRYLVKRTGEKVFLECVQDMDHENMFWYRQDPGLGLRLIYFSYDVKMKEKGDIPEGYSVSREKKERFSLILESASTNQTSMYLCASSVRDRGNQPQHFGDGTRLSIL.

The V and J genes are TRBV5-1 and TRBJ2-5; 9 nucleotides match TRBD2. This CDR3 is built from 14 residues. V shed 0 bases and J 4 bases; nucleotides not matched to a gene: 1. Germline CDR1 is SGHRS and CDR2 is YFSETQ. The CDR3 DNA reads TGCGCCAGCAGCTTGGGCGGGGGGGCAGAGACCCAGTACTTC. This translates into CASSLGGGAETQYF.